The 2 T cell receptor beta chains presented below share a single source sample, sequenced in a study of blood T cell repertoires in COVID-19. Clones were read by immunoSEQ multiplex PCR, and TCRdb kept only the in-frame ones, dropping some. Here the sample spans roughly 41,000 clones, more than 75% being singletons. The source material was peripheral blood. These TCRs come from a human donor in a cohort sampled during active COVID-19.

The CDR3 protein is CASATAGAPNNEQFF. In DNA form, the CDR3 reads TGTGCCAGTGCTACAGCGGGAGCACCTAACAATGAGCAGTTCTTC. The chain recombines TRBV19 with TRBJ2-1; 8 nucleotides align to TRBD2. Germline assignment: CDR1 LNHDA and CDR2 SQIVND (reference sequence). V lost 8 bases, J lost 5 bases, and 11 bases stayed unmatched. The CDR3 length is 15 residues.

The CDR3 region has the DNA TGTGCCAGCTCACCTACAGGGTTGGGAAGCAATCAGCCCCAGCATTTT. It is translated as CASSPTGLGSNQPQHF. V gene TRBV18 combines with J gene TRBJ1-5; perhaps TRBD1 as D (6 bases). The V and J ends lost 3 bases and 1 base respectively, with 13 bases between them. This CDR3 region has 16 residues. CDR1 is KGHSH and CDR2 is LQKENI in the germline V gene.